A selection of T cell receptor beta chains follows, all from one sample in a study of cytomegalovirus exposure and HLA in healthy donors. Data came from immunoSEQ multiplex PCR; TCRdb stores just in-frame clones and leaves some out. The sample consists of 200,000 to 250,000 clones, 85% to 90% of them appearing once. The sample comprised PBMCs. Receptors originate from a woman between 18 and 29 years old in good health and CMV-seronegative. Both conserved end residues are part of each CDR3. A D gene is named only where the DNA matches it firmly. Clone size, where shown, is once, few, many, or a class for clones that have expanded.

CDR3 protein: CASSQDRGTNEKLFF
CDR3 DNA: TGTGCCAGCAGTCAGGACAGGGGTACTAATGAAAAACTGTTTTTT
clone size: NA
V gene: TRBV6-5
J gene: TRBJ1-4
D gene: TRBD1

CDR3 protein: CAWSWTSGIWVTQYF
CDR3 DNA: TGTGCCTGGAGTTGGACTAGCGGGATCTGGGTTACGCAGTATTTT
clone size: NA
V gene: TRBV30
J gene: TRBJ2-3
D gene: TRBD2

CDR3 protein: CASSFLGGAGETQYF
CDR3 DNA: TGCGCCAGCAGCTTCTTAGGGGGGGCCGGAGAGACCCAGTACTTC
clone size: NA
V gene: TRBV5-1
J gene: TRBJ2-5
D gene: NA

CDR3 protein: CAARRRGGFYEQYF
CDR3 DNA: TGTGCCGCGCGAAGGAGGGGGGGATTTTACGAGCAGTACTTC
clone size: NA
V gene: TRBV2
J gene: TRBJ2-7
D gene: NA

CDR3 protein: CASSLSMGGYEQYF
CDR3 DNA: TGTGCCAGCAGCCTCTCCATGGGGGGTTACGAGCAGTACTTC
clone size: NA
V gene: TRBV11-3
J gene: TRBJ2-7
D gene: NA

CDR3 protein: CASSRGVSNGGFEQFF
CDR3 DNA: TGCGCCAGCAGCCGGGGGGTATCGAACGGGGGGTTTGAGCAGTTCTTC
clone size: NA
V gene: TRBV5-1
J gene: TRBJ2-1
D gene: TRBD2

CDR3 protein: CASSLVQGTGKLFF
CDR3 DNA: TGTGCCAGCAGCTTAGTACAGGGGACGGGGAAACTGTTTTTT
clone size: NA
V gene: TRBV7-8
J gene: TRBJ1-4
D gene: TRBD1

CDR3 protein: CARKTRMNTEAFF
CDR3 DNA: TGTGCCAGGAAAACACGAATGAACACTGAAGCTTTCTTT
clone size: NA
V gene: TRBV19
J gene: TRBJ1-1
D gene: NA

CDR3 protein: CASSYQGRGTDTQYF
CDR3 DNA: TGTGCCAGCAGTTACCAGGGGAGGGGGACAGATACGCAGTATTTT
clone size: NA
V gene: TRBV6-5
J gene: TRBJ2-3
D gene: NA

CDR3 protein: CASKRSSGTYEQYF
CDR3 DNA: TGTGCCAGCAAGCGGTCTAGCGGAACCTACGAGCAGTACTTC
clone size: NA
V gene: TRBV6-1
J gene: TRBJ2-7
D gene: TRBD2

CDR3 protein: CSVGAGEANEKLFF
CDR3 DNA: TGCAGCGTTGGGGCAGGGGAAGCTAATGAAAAACTGTTTTTT
clone size: NA
V gene: TRBV29-1
J gene: TRBJ1-4
D gene: NA

CDR3 protein: CAISELASGRRVNEQFF
CDR3 DNA: TGTGCCATCAGTGAGTTGGCTAGCGGGAGAAGGGTTAATGAGCAGTTCTTC
clone size: NA
V gene: TRBV10-3
J gene: TRBJ2-1
D gene: TRBD2

CDR3 protein: CARVLIRGRPTEAFF
CDR3 DNA: TGTGCCAGGGTACTTATCAGGGGAAGGCCCACTGAAGCTTTCTTT
clone size: NA
V gene: TRBV25-1
J gene: TRBJ1-1
D gene: NA

CDR3 protein: CASSETPSGVGNTIYF
CDR3 DNA: TGTGCCAGCAGTGAAACCCCCTCAGGGGTTGGAAACACCATATATTTT
clone size: NA
V gene: TRBV6-1
J gene: TRBJ1-3
D gene: NA

CDR3 protein: CASRLQGAITEAFF
CDR3 DNA: TGTGCCAGCAGGCTCCAGGGGGCGATCACTGAAGCTTTCTTT
clone size: few
V gene: TRBV6-5
J gene: TRBJ1-1
D gene: TRBD1

CDR3 protein: CAWSVLAASYEQYF
CDR3 DNA: TGTGCCTGGAGTGTTCTGGCGGCCTCCTACGAGCAGTACTTC
clone size: NA
V gene: TRBV30
J gene: TRBJ2-7
D gene: NA

CDR3 protein: CASSPHQRAYNEQFF
CDR3 DNA: TGTGCCAGCAGCCCCCACCAGCGGGCGTACAATGAGCAGTTCTTC
clone size: NA
V gene: TRBV7-9
J gene: TRBJ2-1
D gene: NA

CDR3 protein: CSSSLAGRGNTDTQYF
CDR3 DNA: TGTTCCAGCAGCTTAGCGGGCAGGGGGAACACAGATACGCAGTATTTT
clone size: NA
V gene: TRBV7-9
J gene: TRBJ2-3
D gene: NA

CDR3 protein: CAISDETGGAYGYTF
CDR3 DNA: TGTGCCATCAGTGATGAGACAGGGGGCGCATATGGCTACACCTTC
clone size: NA
V gene: TRBV10-3
J gene: TRBJ1-2
D gene: TRBD1

CDR3 protein: CSASEGFGQYF
CDR3 DNA: TGCAGTGCTAGCGAGGGTTTCGGGCAGTACTTC
clone size: NA
V gene: TRBV20-1
J gene: TRBJ2-7
D gene: NA

CDR3 protein: CASSYSSEGRQFF
CDR3 DNA: TGTGCCAGCAGTTACTCGTCCGAGGGAAGGCAGTTCTTC
clone size: once
V gene: TRBV6-5
J gene: TRBJ2-1
D gene: NA

CDR3 protein: CASSAQVWSSGNTIYF
CDR3 DNA: TGTGCCAGTAGTGCACAGGTGTGGAGCTCTGGAAACACCATATATTTT
clone size: NA
V gene: TRBV19
J gene: TRBJ1-3
D gene: NA

CDR3 protein: CASSSTGQTLPYTF
CDR3 DNA: TGTGCCAGCAGCTCTACAGGACAGACCTTACCGTACACCTTC
clone size: NA
V gene: TRBV11-2
J gene: TRBJ1-2
D gene: NA

CDR3 protein: CASSPTSGRDFAGELFF
CDR3 DNA: TGTGCCAGCAGCCCGACTAGCGGGAGGGATTTTGCCGGGGAGCTGTTTTTT
clone size: NA
V gene: TRBV7-7
J gene: TRBJ2-2
D gene: TRBD2

CDR3 protein: CASKSSGYEQFF
CDR3 DNA: TGTGCCAGCAAGAGCAGCGGGTATGAGCAGTTCTTC
clone size: NA
V gene: TRBV6-5
J gene: TRBJ2-1
D gene: NA

CDR3 protein: CASRRDPIRTDTQYF
CDR3 DNA: TGTGCCAGCAGGCGGGACCCCATACGCACAGATACGCAGTATTTT
clone size: NA
V gene: TRBV21-1
J gene: TRBJ2-3
D gene: NA

CDR3 protein: CASSLARVGNTEAFF
CDR3 DNA: TGTGCCAGCAGCTTAGCTCGGGTGGGGAACACTGAAGCTTTCTTT
clone size: NA
V gene: TRBV7-8
J gene: TRBJ1-1
D gene: NA